A single sample is the source of the 11 T cell receptor beta chains below, sequenced in a study of blood T cell repertoires in COVID-19. Clones were read by immunoSEQ multiplex PCR, and TCRdb kept only the in-frame ones, dropping some. The top ten hold 35% to 55% of the sample, which has about 150,000 clones, nearly 85% seen once. Input material: peripheral blood. The receptors were gathered from a human donor in a cohort sampled during active COVID-19.

The CDR3 nucleotides are TGTGCCACCCGACGGAGCCCCACTAGCACAGATACGCAGTATTTT. As protein: CATRRSPTSTDTQYF. The chain combines TRBV21-1 with TRBJ2-3; the table calls TRBD2, which could not be checked here. TRBV21-1 is flagged as a pseudogene. The CDR3 is 15 amino acids.

This clone was recorded a few times. The chain employs TRBV2 and TRBJ1-2, with a tentative D call TRBD1 (6 bases). V lost 4 bases and J lost 2, with 8 bases in between. The CDR3 spans 13 residues. Germline assignment: CDR1 SNHLY and CDR2 FYNNEI. Written as DNA, the CDR3 is TGTGCCAGCAGTGTAACAGGGAACTATGGCTACACCTTC. It codes for CASSVTGNYGYTF.

The V gene is TRBV14, the J gene TRBJ1-4, with a tentative D call TRBD1 (5 bases). The germline CDR1 and CDR2 sequences are SGHDN and FVKESK. Trimming took off 0 bases at V and 7 bases at J, with 18 bases between the two ends. This CDR3 spans 17 amino acids. CDR3 coding DNA: TGTGCCAGCAGCCAAGACCCCAGCGGGCTAAGGGGTGAAAAACTGTTTTTT. It yields the protein CASSQDPSGLRGEKLFF.

This rearrangement joins TRBV6-6 to TRBJ2-3; D gene uncertain. Germline V gene sequence: CDR1 MNHNY, CDR2 SVGAGI (reference sequence). Trimming cost V 5 bases and J 5 bases, with 11 bases left between them. The CDR3 extends over 13 amino acids. The CDR3 spells CASSPPRGDTQYF. In DNA, the CDR3 is TGTGCCAGCAGTCCGCCGCGAGGAGATACGCAGTATTTT.

The chain joins TRBV7-2 to TRBJ2-1, with D maybe TRBD1 (5 bases). The V and J ends lost 2 bases and 7 bases respectively, with 15 bases between them. Germline V gene sequence: CDR1 SGHTA, CDR2 FQGNSA. The CDR3 runs to 15 residues. CDR3 in amino acids: CASSLNGDSRNEQFF. DNA of the CDR3: TGTGCCAGCAGCTTAAATGGAGACAGTCGAAATGAGCAGTTCTTC. Together with reference TRBV7-2 and TRBJ2-1, the CDR3 gives the full variable domain: GAGVSQSPSNKVTEKGKDVELRCDPISGHTALYWYRQSLGQGLEFLIYFQGNSAPDKSGLPSDRFSAERTGGSVSTLTIQRTQQEDSAVYLCASSLNGDSRNEQFFGPGTRLTVL.

The V and J genes are TRBV11-2 and TRBJ2-7; 8 bases align to TRBD1. V was clipped by 6 bases and J by 3 bases; unmatched bases: 10. The germline gives CDR1 SGHAT, CDR2 FQNNGV. This CDR3 spans 15 amino acids. CDR3 DNA sequence: TGTGCCAGCAGAACGGGACAGGACCCTGACTACGAGCAGTACTTC. This translates into CASRTGQDPDYEQYF.

A remark on this clone: One junction end disagrees with the germline gene, perhaps due to a read error. The J gene is TRBJ1-5, the V gene TRBV7-2, with TRBD1 as a possible D gene (5 bases). CDR1 SGHTA and CDR2 FQGNSA come from the germline V gene. The CDR3 contains 14 residues. CDR3 loop: CASSFPGSNQPQHF. For the CDR3, the DNA is TGCGCCAGCAGCTTTCCAGGGAGCAATCAGCCCCAGCATTTT.

V usage is TRBV6-2 or TRBV6-3 and J usage is TRBJ1-2; D perhaps matches TRBD1 (5 bases). V lost 2 bases and J 0 bases, leaving 13 bases between the germline ends. Germline V gene data show CDR1 as MNHEY and CDR2 as SVGEGT. The CDR3 has 16 residues. For the CDR3, the DNA is TGTGCCAGCAGTTACCGGCGGGGGGTCCCTAACTATGGCTACACCTTC. Protein sequence: CASSYRRGVPNYGYTF.

J is TRBJ1-6 and V is TRBV19; unclear D gene. Trimming shortened V by 8 bases and J by 14 bases, and 16 bases separated the two germline ends. The CDR3 runs to 12 residues. Per germline, CDR1 LNHDA and CDR2 SQIVND (reference sequence). The CDR3 reads CASGGVGAALHF. The CDR3 coding sequence is TGTGCCAGTGGCGGGGTCGGCGCGGCCCTCCACTTT.

The genes are TRBV5-6 and TRBJ1-2; the match to TRBD1 covers 7 bases. The CDR3 covers 17 residues. The V and J ends lost 4 bases and 1 base, in that order; junction bases with no gene match: 13. Germline CDR1 SGHDT, CDR2 YYEEEE. As DNA, the CDR3 is TGTGCCAGCAGCCCCGCAGGGGGGCAAATCAATAACTATGGCTACACCTTC. Translation: CASSPAGGQINNYGYTF.

This clone was recorded only once. The rearrangement joins TRBV2 to TRBJ1-1; 10 nucleotides line up with TRBD1. Losses at the gene ends were 0 bases for V and 5 bases for J; bases not matched to a gene: 3. From germline, CDR1 is SNHLY and CDR2 FYNNEI. This CDR3 is 15 amino acids long. The CDR3 is CASSEARTGGTEAFF. The CDR3 bases are TGTGCCAGCAGTGAAGCTAGGACAGGGGGGACTGAAGCTTTCTTT.